The next 5 T cell receptor beta chains were all read from a single sample in a study of spatial heterogeneity in lung cancer. From the 5' RACE reads, TCRdb called clonotypes with MiXCR, one entry per CDR3 protein. Of tens of thousands of distinct CDR3 sequences listed, 5.5% to 7.5% are singletons. Time point reported: sample taken at primary tumor resection. This specimen was PBMCs, taken at surgery. The receptors here all came from a male donor with early-stage non-small cell lung cancer.

This clonotype has at least ten counts. The chain employs TRBV24-1 and TRBJ1-6; no reliable D call. The CDR3 is made up of 11 amino acids. Trimming removed 9 bases from V and 8 bases from J, with 7 bases in between. CDR1 is KGHDR and CDR2 is SFDVKD in the germline V gene. CDR3 nucleotides: TGTGCCACCCGACGGGATTCACCCCTCCACTTT. Translation gives CATRRDSPLHF.

This clonotype was observed at least ten times. This chain joins TRBV4-1 and TRBJ2-7; 9 bases are a match to TRBD1. CDR3 length: 19 amino acids. Germline CDR1 MGHRA, CDR2 YSYEKL. The J segment lost 3 bases and the V segment lost 2 bases, leaving 17 bases of the junction unmatched. For the CDR3, the DNA is TGCGCCAGCAGCCAATCCCGGGACAGGGTCGGGAGTAATGTCTACGAGCAGTACTTC. It is translated as CASSQSRDRVGSNVYEQYF.

The sample holds many counts of this clonotype. The V gene is TRBV2, the J gene TRBJ2-7; 7 bases agree with TRBD1. V gave up 7 bases and J gave up 2 bases; unmatched junction bases: 8. The CDR3 length is 14 residues. Per germline, CDR1 SNHLY and CDR2 FYNNEI. As DNA, the CDR3 is TGTGCCAGCAATGACCGGGACAGCCCCTACGAGCAGTACTTC. Protein sequence: CASNDRDSPYEQYF.

This clonotype was seen ten or more times. The chain joins TRBV28 to TRBJ1-5, with a weak D call TRBD1 (5 bases). The CDR3 length is 12 residues. With 8 bases removed from V and 2 bases from J, the gap between germline ends came to 7 bases. The germline CDR1 and CDR2 sequences are MDHEN and SYDVKM. The CDR3 loop is CASGAGNQPQHF. DNA of the CDR3: TGTGCCAGCGGGGCTGGCAATCAGCCCCAGCATTTT.

This clonotype was found many times. The chain is built from TRBV20-1 and TRBJ2-7, with 10 bases matching TRBD2. Trimming removed 4 bases from V and 7 bases from J; junction bases left unmatched: 16. CDR1 is DFQATT, CDR2 SNEGSKA, per germline (reference sequence). This CDR3 comprises 16 residues. As DNA, the CDR3 is TGCAGTGCTAATCCCCTTCTAGCGGGGGTCCCACGGGAGCAGTACGTC. Translating gives CSANPLLAGVPREQYV.